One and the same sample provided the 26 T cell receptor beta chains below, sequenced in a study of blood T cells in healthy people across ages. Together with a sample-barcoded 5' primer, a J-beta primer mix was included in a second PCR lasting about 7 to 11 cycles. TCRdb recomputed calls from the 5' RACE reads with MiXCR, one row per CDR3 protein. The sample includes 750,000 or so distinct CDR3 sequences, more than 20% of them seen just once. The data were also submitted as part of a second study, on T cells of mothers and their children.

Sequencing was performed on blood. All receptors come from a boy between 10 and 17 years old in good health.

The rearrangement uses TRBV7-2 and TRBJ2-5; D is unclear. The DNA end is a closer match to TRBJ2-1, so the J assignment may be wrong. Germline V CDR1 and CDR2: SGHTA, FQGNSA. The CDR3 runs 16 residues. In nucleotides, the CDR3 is TGTGCCAGCAGCCCCCTCCGACTCGGCTCTAGCAATGAGCAGTTCTTC. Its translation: CASSPLRLGSSNEQFF.

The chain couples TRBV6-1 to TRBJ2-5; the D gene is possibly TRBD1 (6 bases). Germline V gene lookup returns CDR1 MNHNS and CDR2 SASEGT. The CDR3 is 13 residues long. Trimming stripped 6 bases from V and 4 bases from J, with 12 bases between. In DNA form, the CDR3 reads TGTGCCAGCAGCAGGGGAAGGGGAGAGACCCAGTACTTC. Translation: CASSRGRGETQYF.

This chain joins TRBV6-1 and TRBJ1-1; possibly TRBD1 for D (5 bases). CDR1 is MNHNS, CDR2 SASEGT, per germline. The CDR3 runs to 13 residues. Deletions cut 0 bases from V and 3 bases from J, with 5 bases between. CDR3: CASSEAGDTEAFF. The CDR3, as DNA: TGTGCCAGCAGTGAAGCGGGGGACACTGAAGCTTTCTTT.

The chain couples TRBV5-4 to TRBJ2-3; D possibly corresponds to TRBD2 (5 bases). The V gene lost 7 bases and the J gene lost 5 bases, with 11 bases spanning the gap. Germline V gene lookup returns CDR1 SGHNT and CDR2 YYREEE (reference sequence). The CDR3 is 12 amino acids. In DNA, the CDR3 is TGTGCCAGCGGTCGTGCGGGAGATACGCAGTATTTT. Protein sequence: CASGRAGDTQYF.

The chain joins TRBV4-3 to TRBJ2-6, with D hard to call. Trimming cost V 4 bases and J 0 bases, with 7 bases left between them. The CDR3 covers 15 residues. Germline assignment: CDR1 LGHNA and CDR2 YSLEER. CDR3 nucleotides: TGCGCCAGCAGCCCAACATACTCTGGGGCCAACGTCCTGACTTTC. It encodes CASSPTYSGANVLTF.

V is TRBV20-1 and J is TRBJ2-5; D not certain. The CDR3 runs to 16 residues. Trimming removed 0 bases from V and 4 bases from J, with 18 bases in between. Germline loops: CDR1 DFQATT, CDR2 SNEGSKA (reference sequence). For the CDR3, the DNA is TGCAGTGCTAGAGAGACTCAGGCCCCCGTGGGAGAGACCCAGTACTTC. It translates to CSARETQAPVGETQYF.

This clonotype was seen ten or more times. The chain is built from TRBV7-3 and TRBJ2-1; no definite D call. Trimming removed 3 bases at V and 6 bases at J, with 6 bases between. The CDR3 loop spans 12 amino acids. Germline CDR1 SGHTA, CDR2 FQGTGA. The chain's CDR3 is CASSFPGNEQFF. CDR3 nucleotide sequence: TGTGCCAGCAGCTTCCCAGGCAATGAGCAGTTCTTC.

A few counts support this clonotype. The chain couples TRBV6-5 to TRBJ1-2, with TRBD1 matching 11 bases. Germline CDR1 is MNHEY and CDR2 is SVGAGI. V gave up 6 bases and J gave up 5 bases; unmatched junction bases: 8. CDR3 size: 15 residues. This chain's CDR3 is CASSLGQGAWYGYTF. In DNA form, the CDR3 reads TGTGCCAGCAGCCTCGGACAGGGGGCATGGTATGGCTACACCTTC.

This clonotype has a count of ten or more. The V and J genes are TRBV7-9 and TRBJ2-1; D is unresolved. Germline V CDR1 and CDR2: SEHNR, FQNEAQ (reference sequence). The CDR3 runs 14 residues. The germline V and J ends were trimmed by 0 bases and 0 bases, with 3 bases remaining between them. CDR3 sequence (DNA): TGTGCCAGCAGCTTAGCGTACTCCTACAATGAGCAGTTCTTC. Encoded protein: CASSLAYSYNEQFF.

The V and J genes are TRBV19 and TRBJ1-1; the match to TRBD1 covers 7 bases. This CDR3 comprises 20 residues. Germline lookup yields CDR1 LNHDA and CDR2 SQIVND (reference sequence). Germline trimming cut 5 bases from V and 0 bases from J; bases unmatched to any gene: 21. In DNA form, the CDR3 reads TGTGCCAGTAGTGCAACCGAACCTGGTAAGGGACAGCAGATGAACACTGAAGCTTTCTTT. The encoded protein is CASSATEPGKGQQMNTEAFF.

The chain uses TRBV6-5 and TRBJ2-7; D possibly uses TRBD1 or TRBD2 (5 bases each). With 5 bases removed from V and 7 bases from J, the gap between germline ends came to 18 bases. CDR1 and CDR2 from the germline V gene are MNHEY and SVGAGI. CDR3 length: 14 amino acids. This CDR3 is CASSQTPGLTEQYF. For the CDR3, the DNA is TGTGCCAGCAGTCAGACTCCGGGGCTAACGGAGCAGTACTTC.

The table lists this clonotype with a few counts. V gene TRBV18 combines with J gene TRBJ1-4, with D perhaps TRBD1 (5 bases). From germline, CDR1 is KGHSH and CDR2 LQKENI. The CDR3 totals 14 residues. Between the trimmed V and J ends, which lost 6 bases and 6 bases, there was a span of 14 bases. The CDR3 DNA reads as TGTGCCAGCTCCCCGGGGGACGTTTATGAAAAACTGTTTTTT. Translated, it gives CASSPGDVYEKLFF.

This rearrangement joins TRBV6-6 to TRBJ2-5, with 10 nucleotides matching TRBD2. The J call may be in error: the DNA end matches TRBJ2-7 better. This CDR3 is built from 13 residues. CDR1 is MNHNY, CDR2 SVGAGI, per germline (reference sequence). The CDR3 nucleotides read TGTGCCAGCAGTCGACTAGCGGGCTACGAGCAGTACTTC. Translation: CASSRLAGYEQYF.

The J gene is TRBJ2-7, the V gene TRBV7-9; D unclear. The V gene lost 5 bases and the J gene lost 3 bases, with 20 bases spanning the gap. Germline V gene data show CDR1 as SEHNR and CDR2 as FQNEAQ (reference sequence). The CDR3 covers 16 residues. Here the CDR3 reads CASSLPPDTENYEQYF. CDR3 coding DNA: TGTGCCAGCAGCCTCCCCCCAGACACAGAGAACTACGAGCAGTACTTC.

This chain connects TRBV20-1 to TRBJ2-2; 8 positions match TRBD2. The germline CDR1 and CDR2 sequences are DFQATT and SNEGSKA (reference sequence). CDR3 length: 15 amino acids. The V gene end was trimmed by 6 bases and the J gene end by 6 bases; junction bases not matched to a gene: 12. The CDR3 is CSARRRAGVSGELFF. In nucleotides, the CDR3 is TGCAGTGCCCGAAGGCGAGCGGGAGTGTCCGGGGAGCTGTTTTTT.

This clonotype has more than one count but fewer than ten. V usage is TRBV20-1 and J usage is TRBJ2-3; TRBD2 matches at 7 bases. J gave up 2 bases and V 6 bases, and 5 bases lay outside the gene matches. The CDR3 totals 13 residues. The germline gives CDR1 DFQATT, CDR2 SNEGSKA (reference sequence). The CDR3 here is CSALADNTDTQYF. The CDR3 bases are TGCAGTGCCCTAGCGGATAACACAGATACGCAGTATTTT.

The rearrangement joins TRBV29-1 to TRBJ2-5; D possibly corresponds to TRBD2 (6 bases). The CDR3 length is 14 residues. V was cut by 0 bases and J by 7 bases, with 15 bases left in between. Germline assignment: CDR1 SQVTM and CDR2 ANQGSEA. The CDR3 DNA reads TGCAGCGTTGAAGATCGGAGGGATCGGGTGACCCAGTACTTC. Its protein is CSVEDRRDRVTQYF.

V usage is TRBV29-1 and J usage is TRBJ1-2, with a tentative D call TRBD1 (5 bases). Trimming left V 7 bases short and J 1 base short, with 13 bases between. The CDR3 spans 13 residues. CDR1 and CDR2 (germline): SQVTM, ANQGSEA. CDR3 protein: CSAWEGLNYGYTF. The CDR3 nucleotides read TGCAGCGCCTGGGAGGGACTTAACTATGGCTACACCTTC.

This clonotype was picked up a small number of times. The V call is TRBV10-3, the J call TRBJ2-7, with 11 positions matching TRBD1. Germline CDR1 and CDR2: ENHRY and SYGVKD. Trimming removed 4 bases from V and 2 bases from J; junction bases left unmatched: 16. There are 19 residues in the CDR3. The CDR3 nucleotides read TGTGCCATCAGTGGTCCGGGACAGGGGGAGTTCAGAAATACCTACGAGCAGTACTTC. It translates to CAISGPGQGEFRNTYEQYF.

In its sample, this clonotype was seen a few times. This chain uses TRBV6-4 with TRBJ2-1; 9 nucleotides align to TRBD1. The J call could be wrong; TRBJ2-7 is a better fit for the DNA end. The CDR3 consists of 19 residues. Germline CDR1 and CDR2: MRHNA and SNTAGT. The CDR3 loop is CASSGVGQGPDRDSYEQYF. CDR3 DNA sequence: TGTGCCAGCAGTGGGGTAGGACAGGGGCCCGATCGCGATTCCTACGAGCAGTACTTC.

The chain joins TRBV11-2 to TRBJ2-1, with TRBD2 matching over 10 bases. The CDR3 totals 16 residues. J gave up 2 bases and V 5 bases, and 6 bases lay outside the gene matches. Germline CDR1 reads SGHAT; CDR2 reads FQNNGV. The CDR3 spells CASSSTSGAAYNEQFF. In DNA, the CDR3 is TGTGCCAGCAGCAGTACTAGCGGGGCCGCCTACAATGAGCAGTTCTTC.

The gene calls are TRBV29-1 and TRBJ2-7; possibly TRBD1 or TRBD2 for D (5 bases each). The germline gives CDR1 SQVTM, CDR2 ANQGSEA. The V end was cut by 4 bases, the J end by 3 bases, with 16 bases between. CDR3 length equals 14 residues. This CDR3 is CSVVGDGHLYEQYF. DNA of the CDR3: TGCAGCGTTGTCGGGGACGGACACCTCTACGAGCAGTACTTC.

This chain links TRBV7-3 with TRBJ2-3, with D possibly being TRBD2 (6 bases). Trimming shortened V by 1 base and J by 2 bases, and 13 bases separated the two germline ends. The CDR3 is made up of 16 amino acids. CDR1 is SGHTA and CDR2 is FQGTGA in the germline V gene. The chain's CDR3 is CASSLSWAGTTDTQYF. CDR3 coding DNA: TGTGCCAGCAGCTTAAGTTGGGCGGGGACCACAGATACGCAGTATTTT.

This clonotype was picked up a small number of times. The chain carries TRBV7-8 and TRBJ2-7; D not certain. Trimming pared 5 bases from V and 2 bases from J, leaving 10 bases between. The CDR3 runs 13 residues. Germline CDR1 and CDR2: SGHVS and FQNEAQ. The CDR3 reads CASSPSETYEQYF. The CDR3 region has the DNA TGTGCCAGCAGCCCATCTGAGACCTACGAGCAGTACTTC.

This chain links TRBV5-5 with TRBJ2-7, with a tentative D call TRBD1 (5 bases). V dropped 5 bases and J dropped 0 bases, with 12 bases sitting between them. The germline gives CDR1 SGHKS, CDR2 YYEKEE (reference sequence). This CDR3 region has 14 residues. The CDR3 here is CASSPAGFSYEQYF. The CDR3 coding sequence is TGTGCCAGCAGTCCGGCAGGGTTCTCCTACGAGCAGTACTTC.

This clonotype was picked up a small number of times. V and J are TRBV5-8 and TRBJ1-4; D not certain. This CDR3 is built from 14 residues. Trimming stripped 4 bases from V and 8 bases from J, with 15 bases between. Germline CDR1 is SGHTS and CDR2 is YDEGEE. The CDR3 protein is CASSHGYTGEKLFF. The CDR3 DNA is TGTGCCAGCAGCCACGGGTATACGGGCGAAAAACTGTTTTTT.